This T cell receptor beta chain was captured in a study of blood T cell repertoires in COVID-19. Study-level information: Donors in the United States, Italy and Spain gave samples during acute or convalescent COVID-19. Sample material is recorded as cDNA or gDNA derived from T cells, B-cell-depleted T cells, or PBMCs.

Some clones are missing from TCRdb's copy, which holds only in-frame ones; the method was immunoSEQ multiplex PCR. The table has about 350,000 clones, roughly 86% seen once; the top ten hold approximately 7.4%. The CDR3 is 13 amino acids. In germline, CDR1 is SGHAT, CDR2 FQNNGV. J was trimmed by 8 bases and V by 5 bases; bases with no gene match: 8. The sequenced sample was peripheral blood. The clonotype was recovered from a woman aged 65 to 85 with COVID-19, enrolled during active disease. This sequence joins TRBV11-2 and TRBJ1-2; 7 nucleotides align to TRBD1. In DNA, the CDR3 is TGTGCCAGCAGCCGACAGGGAATGGGCGGCTACACCTTC. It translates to CASSRQGMGGYTF.